This paragraph reports one T cell receptor beta chain. Antigen unknown. V was cut by 3 bases and J by 3 bases, with 8 bases left in between. This CDR3 spans 13 amino acids. The germline V gene has CDR1 SGHAT and CDR2 FQNNGV. The sample belongs to a study of vaccination effects on CD4 cells after COVID-19. Background on the study: Both early and late time points after vaccination provided samples from a few convalescent patients.

Sequencing followed a ViraFEST assay step that expanded antigen-specific CD4+ T cells with viral peptide pools. Culturing for around 10 days preceded CD4+ T cell isolation. Infection with SARS-CoV-2 occurred in the person between March and December 2020, and PCR confirmed it. Each participant was administered two doses of either the BNT162b2 or the mRNA-1273 vaccine. Clones were read by immunoSEQ multiplex PCR, and TCRdb kept only the in-frame ones, dropping some. The sample shows roughly 15,000 clones, 76% of them seen only once. V gene TRBV11-2 combines with J gene TRBJ1-2; the D is unclear. The receptor was derived from a human donor who had a prior SARS-CoV-2 infection. Here the sequenced sample was CD4+ T cells from PBMCs cultured with SARS-CoV-2 spike peptides, taken after COVID-19 vaccination. The CDR3 region has the DNA TGTGCCAGCAGCTTCTCGGGCGACTATGGCTACACCTTC. Protein product: CASSFSGDYGYTF.